A single T cell receptor (beta chain) is shown here with its context. Its antigen is still unknown. This record comes from a study of PD-1 blockade in classical Hodgkin lymphoma. Sequenced by immunoSEQ multiplex PCR; TCRdb stores in-frame clones only, minus some. The table records 25,000 to 35,000 clones, less than 90% of them present only once. Study-level results: Whatever underlies the repertoire differences (possibly disease activity or prior therapy) remains undefined.

CDR1 SGHRS and CDR2 YFSETQ come from the germline V gene. The CDR3 spans 16 residues. Trimming cost V 3 bases and J 8 bases, with 23 bases left between them. Time point noted: newly diagnosed, previously untreated cHL patient sample. Magnetic negative selection served to purify CD4+ T cells out of PBMCs that had been thawed. Material: CD4+ T cells from blood. The chain links TRBV5-1 to TRBJ1-2; D possibly corresponds to TRBD1 (5 bases). The receptor was isolated from a human donor with classical Hodgkin lymphoma. This chain's CDR3 is CASSYGGVSPRAGYTF. The CDR3, as DNA: TGCGCCAGCAGCTATGGAGGGGTCTCCCCGCGTGCCGGCTACACCTTC.